Below, 15 T cell receptor beta chains from the same sample are listed, as sequenced in a study of beta chain features in type 1 diabetes. Study results and caveats: Significant though moderate, a shortening of TCRB CDR3s appeared in all four CD4+ subsets of Type 1 diabetes patients.

Expressed TCRB transcripts were sequenced because the entire RNA isolate underwent reverse transcription. Clones were sequenced by immunoSEQ multiplex PCR, and TCRdb holds only the in-frame ones, with some missing. Here the sample spans 600,000 to 700,000 clones, 9.5% to 15% being singletons. These receptors lack a known antigen. Sequencing was performed on naive CD4+ T cells from blood. The receptors stem from a man in his thirties or forties with type 1 diabetes.

The chain uses TRBV13 and TRBJ2-7; 7 bases are shared with TRBD2. CDR1 is PRHDT and CDR2 is FYEKMQ in the germline V gene (reference sequence). Germline trimming cut 0 bases from V and 6 bases from J; bases unmatched to any gene: 8. The length of the CDR3 is 15 residues. The CDR3 DNA reads as TGTGCCAGCAGCTTAGGGGGTACCAGCGGGGTCGAGCAGTACTTC. Residues: CASSLGGTSGVEQYF.

The chain uses TRBV7-9 and TRBJ1-6; D remains ambiguous. Germline CDR1 reads SEHNR; CDR2 reads FQNEAQ (reference sequence). Trimming cost V 5 bases and J 10 bases, with 18 bases left between them. CDR3 size: 15 residues. The CDR3 loop reads CASSLRAGAESPLHF. CDR3 bases: TGTGCCAGCAGCCTCCGTGCGGGAGCCGAATCACCCCTCCACTTT.

CDR3 sequence (DNA): TGTGCCAGCAGCCAAACTCGCGAAAAACTGTTTTTT. Its protein product is CASSQTREKLFF. J is TRBJ1-4 and V is TRBV27, with D uncertain. CDR3 length: 12 residues. Germline V gene lookup returns CDR1 MNHEY and CDR2 SMNVEV (reference sequence). V lost 6 bases and J lost 8, with 10 bases in between.

The rearrangement uses TRBV7-3 and TRBJ1-1; D is undetermined. With 1 base removed from V and 1 base from J, the gap between germline ends came to 10 bases. The germline gives CDR1 SGHTA, CDR2 FQGTGA. CDR3 length equals 15 residues. CDR3: CASSLNRVENTEAFF. CDR3 DNA: TGTGCCAGCAGCTTAAATCGGGTTGAGAACACTGAAGCTTTCTTT. Looking up the rest from reference TRBV7-3 and TRBJ1-1 gives the full variable domain: GAGVSQTPSNKVTEKGKYVELRCDPISGHTALYWYRQSLGQGPEFLIYFQGTGAADDSGLPNDRFFAVRPEGSVSTLKIQRTERGDSAVYLCASSLNRVENTEAFFGQGTRLTVV.

This chain connects TRBV10-1 to TRBJ2-1, with TRBD2 matching over 11 bases. This CDR3 has 15 amino acids. The V and J ends lost 5 bases and 6 bases, in that order; junction bases with no gene match: 6. The germline gives CDR1 WNHNN, CDR2 SYGVQD (reference sequence). The CDR3 bases are TGCGCCAGCAGTTCGCCGGGACTAGCGGCCAATGAGCAGTTCTTC. Encoded protein: CASSSPGLAANEQFF.

This clone was seen only a few times. The chain couples TRBV13 to TRBJ1-4; D is possibly TRBD1 (6 bases). CDR3 length equals 15 residues. Trimming shortened V by 3 bases and J by 8 bases, and 16 bases separated the two germline ends. CDR1 PRHDT and CDR2 FYEKMQ come from the germline V gene (reference sequence). This CDR3 reads CASSFTIGGGEKLFF. DNA for the CDR3: TGTGCCAGCAGCTTCACTATAGGGGGAGGGGAAAAACTGTTTTTT.

This clone has more than one count but fewer than ten. The V call is TRBV30, the J call TRBJ1-2, with D uncertain. In germline, CDR1 is GTSNPN, CDR2 SVGIG (reference sequence). V shed 5 bases and J shed 5 bases, with 9 bases lying between them. The CDR3 loop spans 11 amino acids. The DNA of the CDR3 is TGTGCCTGGCAGAGGGAGTATGGCTACACCTTC. Translation: CAWQREYGYTF.

This sequence joins TRBV9 and TRBJ1-6; D remains unclear. Looked up from germline, CDR1 is SGDLS and CDR2 is YYNGEE. There are 15 residues in the CDR3. V was clipped by 4 bases and J by 4 bases, with 12 bases between them. CDR3: CASSPSEGYNSPLHF. Written as DNA, the CDR3 is TGTGCCAGCAGCCCTTCCGAGGGATATAATTCACCCCTCCACTTT.

The rearrangement links TRBV11-2 to TRBJ1-5; tentative D call: TRBD1 (5 bases). Trimming took 3 bases from V and 6 from J, leaving 12 bases between them. This CDR3 contains 14 residues. Germline V gene data show CDR1 as SGHAT and CDR2 as FQNNGV. CDR3 residues: CASSFGQGSQPQHF. The CDR3 bases are TGTGCCAGCAGCTTTGGTCAGGGTTCTCAGCCCCAGCATTTT.

This clone was recorded a few times. The rearrangement links TRBV4-3 to TRBJ1-4, with 9 bases matching TRBD1. V trimming: 0 bases; J trimming: 10 bases; junction bases outside the gene matches: 9. The V gene's germline CDR1 is LGHNA and CDR2 YSLEER. The CDR3 contains 16 residues. The CDR3 here is CASSQDMGTGFGKLFF. CDR3 sequence (DNA): TGCGCCAGCAGCCAAGATATGGGGACAGGGTTCGGAAAACTGTTTTTT.

The rearrangement joins TRBV7-9 to TRBJ1-5; unclear D gene. The CDR3 has 18 residues. V lost 5 bases and J lost 0, with 20 bases in between. Germline V CDR1 and CDR2: SEHNR, FQNEAQ (reference sequence). This CDR3 reads CASSLGVDALYSNQPQHF. In nucleotides, the CDR3 is TGTGCCAGCAGCCTCGGGGTGGACGCACTATATAGCAATCAGCCCCAGCATTTT. The complete variable domain, with remaining parts taken from reference TRBV7-9 and TRBJ1-5, reads DTGVSQNPRHKITKRGQNVTFRCDPISEHNRLYWYRQTLGQGPEFLTYFQNEAQLEKSRLLSDRFSAERPKGSFSTLEIQRTEQGDSAMYLCASSLGVDALYSNQPQHFGDGTRLSIL.

A few counts support this clone. The DNA for the CDR3 is TGTGCCAGCAGTTATCCTACGTTGGAGCAGTTCTTC. It encodes CASSYPTLEQFF. The chain carries TRBV6-1 and TRBJ2-1; no clear D. Looked up from germline, CDR1 is MNHNS and CDR2 is SASEGT. V gave up 5 bases and J gave up 10 bases, with 12 bases separating them. The CDR3 contains 12 residues.

The CDR3 is CASSEGTGYNSPLHF. CDR3 coding DNA: TGTGCCAGCAGCGAAGGGACAGGCTATAATTCACCCCTCCACTTT. This rearrangement joins TRBV7-3 to TRBJ1-6; 8 bases match TRBD1. The CDR3 has 15 amino acids. Germline V gene data show CDR1 as SGHTA and CDR2 as FQGTGA. V gave up 5 bases and J gave up 3 bases; unmatched junction bases: 3.

The chain joins TRBV4-2 to TRBJ1-2; D possibly corresponds to TRBD1 (6 bases). Trimming left V 1 base short and J 2 bases short, with 14 bases between. This CDR3 has 16 residues. CDR1 LGHNA and CDR2 YNFKEQ come from the germline V gene. The CDR3 sequence: CASSQAGTPTNYGYTF. The CDR3 DNA is TGTGCCAGCAGCCAAGCGGGGACACCGACCAACTATGGCTACACCTTC.

The chain links TRBV7-2 to TRBJ1-5; TRBD1 might be the D (6 bases). Trimming pared 3 bases from V and 8 bases from J, leaving 14 bases between. CDR1 is SGHTA and CDR2 is FQGNSA in the germline V gene. This CDR3 spans 14 amino acids. The CDR3 nucleotides are TGTGCCAGCAGCTTCGCGGGGGGCTTTGAGCCCCAGCATTTT. Translating gives CASSFAGGFEPQHF.